This T cell receptor beta chain stems from a study of identical twins. Findings and caveats of the study: Zero-insertion analyses were open to partial confounding by invariant MAIT and iNKT cells.

Points on this clonotype: Its matching antigen is unknown.

Using its own MiXCR run on the 5' RACE reads, TCRdb lists one record per CDR3 protein. This table has about 470,000 distinct CDR3 sequences, 24% appearing once. Germline V CDR1 and CDR2: DFQATT, SNEGSKA (reference sequence). The J segment lost 5 bases and the V segment lost 6 bases, leaving 6 bases of the junction unmatched. CDR3 length equals 13 residues. The same data also went into a second study, on T cells expressing NK-cell markers.

The genes are TRBV20-1 and TRBJ2-5; TRBD2 agrees at 10 bases. The TCR was taken from a woman under 30 in good health. Specimen: CD4+ T cells sorted from blood. Here the CDR3 reads CSATGLARETQYF. The CDR3 DNA reads TGCAGTGCCACGGGACTAGCGAGGGAGACCCAGTACTTC.